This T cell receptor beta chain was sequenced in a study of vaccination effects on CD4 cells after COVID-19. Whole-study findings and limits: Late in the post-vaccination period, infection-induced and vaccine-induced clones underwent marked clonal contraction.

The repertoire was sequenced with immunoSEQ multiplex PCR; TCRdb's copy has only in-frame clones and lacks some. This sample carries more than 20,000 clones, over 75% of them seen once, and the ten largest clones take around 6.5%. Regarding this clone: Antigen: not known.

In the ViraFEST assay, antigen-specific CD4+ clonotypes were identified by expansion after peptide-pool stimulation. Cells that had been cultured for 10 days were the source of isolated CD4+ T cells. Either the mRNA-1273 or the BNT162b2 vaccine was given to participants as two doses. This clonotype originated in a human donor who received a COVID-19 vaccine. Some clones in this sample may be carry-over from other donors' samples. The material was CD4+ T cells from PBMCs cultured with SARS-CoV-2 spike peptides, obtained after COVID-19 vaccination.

CDR3 DNA: TGTGCCAGCAGTGACTCTCTTGGGACAGGGGAGTACAATGAGCAGTTCTTC. It specifies CASSDSLGTGEYNEQFF. V and J are TRBV6-4 and TRBJ2-1, with 10 bases fitting TRBD1. The germline CDR1 and CDR2 sequences are MRHNA and SNTAGT. V was pared by 0 bases and J by 4 bases, with 6 bases of the junction left unmatched. The CDR3 length is 17 residues.